These 17 T cell receptor beta chains were sequenced from one sample in a study of T cells in tuberculosis. Time point given: new active TB diagnosis, blood taken before or within 7 days of starting treatment. Clones were read by immunoSEQ multiplex PCR, and TCRdb kept only the in-frame ones, dropping some. The data show over 25,000 clones, about 90% seen once. The source material was PBMCs, sampled at tuberculosis diagnosis. The receptors come from an adult with tuberculosis.

The sample holds one count of this clone. V usage is TRBV2 and J usage is TRBJ2-7; 8 bases are a match to TRBD2. Trimming took 5 bases from V and 0 from J; bases not matched to a gene: 9. Germline-derived CDR1 and CDR2 are SNHLY and FYNNEI. The CDR3 sequence is 16 residues long. CDR3 amino acids: CASSPGLARSSYEQYF. For the CDR3, the DNA is TGTGCCAGCAGTCCAGGACTAGCCCGGTCCTCCTACGAGCAGTACTTC.

This chain connects TRBV7-9 to TRBJ1-1; D gene ambiguous. This CDR3 contains 13 residues. Germline assignment: CDR1 SEHNR and CDR2 FQNEAQ (reference sequence). V was trimmed by 6 bases and J by 4 bases, leaving 12 bases between them. CDR3 in amino acids: CASSTEFGTEAFF. The DNA of the CDR3 is TGTGCCAGCAGTACAGAGTTCGGCACTGAAGCTTTCTTT.

The chain carries TRBV4-3 and TRBJ1-5; unclear D gene. V dropped 6 bases and J dropped 7 bases, with 13 bases sitting between them. The CDR3 consists of 13 residues. The germline V gene encodes CDR1 LGHNA and CDR2 YSLEER. In nucleotides, the CDR3 is TGCGCCAGCAGTACTGTGGTTTTACAGCCCCAGCATTTT. Translated, it gives CASSTVVLQPQHF.

The chain couples TRBV2 to TRBJ1-1, with 8 bases that match TRBD1. Germline-derived CDR1 and CDR2 are SNHLY and FYNNEI. With 7 bases clipped from V and 4 bases from J, the junction kept 8 bases outside the gene matches. This CDR3 region has 14 residues. The DNA for the CDR3 is TGTGCCAGCACTCCGGACAGGGTTTCCACTGAAGCTTTCTTT. Translation gives CASTPDRVSTEAFF.

As for this clone: The sample has other DNA sequences that encode this CDR3 too. This rearrangement joins TRBV7-9 to TRBJ2-1; no firm D call. V was pared by 4 bases and J by 5 bases, with 9 bases between. The CDR3 covers 13 residues. Germline V gene lookup returns CDR1 SEHNR and CDR2 FQNEAQ (reference sequence). The CDR3 reads CASSWRTNNEQFF. The CDR3 DNA reads as TGTGCCAGCAGCTGGAGAACGAACAATGAGCAGTTCTTC.

This chain uses TRBV2 with TRBJ2-1; D is possibly TRBD1 (6 bases). Germline CDR1 is SNHLY and CDR2 is FYNNEI. This CDR3 is built from 15 residues. Trimming took 1 base from V and 1 from J, leaving 8 bases between them. The CDR3 loop reads CASSEDRVSYNEQFF. CDR3 coding DNA: TGTGCCAGCAGTGAAGACAGGGTTTCCTACAATGAGCAGTTCTTC.

This chain joins TRBV10-1 and TRBJ2-7, with 7 bases lining up with TRBD2. The trim removed 5 bases at V and 4 bases at J, leaving 5 bases unmatched. The CDR3 loop spans 13 amino acids. Germline lookup yields CDR1 WNHNN and CDR2 SYGVQD (reference sequence). The CDR3 DNA reads as TGCGCCAGCAGTAGCGGGACCAATTACGAGCAGTACTTC. Translating gives CASSSGTNYEQYF.

The chain is built from TRBV10-3 and TRBJ1-2, with D tentatively TRBD1 (5 bases). The CDR3 is made up of 15 amino acids. V gave up 3 bases and J gave up 8 bases, with 19 bases separating them. Germline V gene lookup returns CDR1 ENHRY and CDR2 SYGVKD. The CDR3 protein is CAISDPGRGLRGYTF. The CDR3 DNA sequence: TGTGCCATCAGTGACCCGGGGAGGGGCTTGCGGGGCTACACCTTC.

The chain employs TRBV11-1 and TRBJ2-5, with 7 nucleotides matching TRBD1. Germline trimming cut 5 bases from V and 5 bases from J; bases unmatched to any gene: 2. The germline V gene has CDR1 SGHAT and CDR2 FQDESV (reference sequence). CDR3 length: 12 amino acids. The CDR3: CASSLDRETQYF. CDR3 bases: TGTGCCAGCAGCCTGGACAGGGAGACCCAGTACTTC. Variable domain in full (rest from reference TRBV11-1 and TRBJ2-5): EAEVAQSPRYKITEKSQAVAFWCDPISGHATLYWYRQILGQGPELLVQFQDESVVDDSQLPKDRFSAERLKGVDSTLKIQPAELGDSAMYLCASSLDRETQYFGPGTRLLVL.

The chain combines TRBV6-6 with TRBJ1-5; no reliable D call. CDR3 size: 12 residues. V lost 7 bases to trimming and J lost 5 bases, with 9 bases between them. Germline V lookup: CDR1 MNHNY, CDR2 SVGAGI (reference sequence). In DNA, the CDR3 is TGTGCCAGCAACCGGCAGGATCAGCCCCAGCATTTT. Translating it yields CASNRQDQPQHF.

The rearrangement uses TRBV7-3 and TRBJ2-3; 8 nucleotides match TRBD1. Germline V gene lookup returns CDR1 SGHTA and CDR2 FQGTGA. This CDR3 contains 16 residues. Trimming cost V 4 bases and J 4 bases; bases outside gene matches: 10. The CDR3 spells CASSSDRGEEADTQYF. The CDR3 DNA reads as TGTGCCAGCAGCTCTGACAGGGGAGAGGAGGCAGATACGCAGTATTTT.

The rearrangement uses TRBV5-6 and TRBJ2-1, with 10 bases fitting TRBD2. V was pared by 6 bases and J by 7 bases, with 7 bases of the junction left unmatched. The germline V gene has CDR1 SGHDT and CDR2 YYEEEE. The CDR3 is 14 amino acids. The CDR3 sequence is CASKGGTSVNEQFF. CDR3 sequence (DNA): TGTGCCAGCAAAGGCGGGACTAGCGTAAATGAGCAGTTCTTC.

The rearrangement uses TRBV9 and TRBJ2-2, with 8 bases aligning to TRBD1. Germline V gene lookup returns CDR1 SGDLS and CDR2 YYNGEE. Trimming removed 3 bases from V and 1 base from J; junction bases left unmatched: 8. The CDR3 runs to 17 residues. CDR3 region: CASSAQTGQGNTGELFF. Here the CDR3 DNA reads TGTGCCAGCAGCGCACAAACCGGACAGGGGAACACCGGGGAGCTGTTTTTT.

The J gene is TRBJ2-1, the V gene TRBV27, with 8 bases matching TRBD1. From germline, CDR1 is MNHEY and CDR2 SMNVEV (reference sequence). The CDR3 length is 15 residues. J lost 10 bases, V lost 4 bases, and 12 bases had no gene match. CDR3 DNA: TGTGCCAGCAGTTGGTTAGGACAGGGTAGATGGGAGCAGTTCTTC. Protein product: CASSWLGQGRWEQFF.

The chain couples TRBV5-6 to TRBJ1-2; 7 nucleotides match TRBD1. This CDR3 has 16 amino acids. The V and J ends lost 1 base and 2 bases, in that order; junction bases with no gene match: 8. Germline V gene data show CDR1 as SGHDT and CDR2 as YYEEEE. The CDR3 protein is CASSLFKGAENYGYTF. As DNA, the CDR3 is TGTGCCAGCAGCTTGTTCAAGGGGGCGGAAAACTATGGCTACACCTTC.

This chain uses TRBV7-2 with TRBJ1-1, with D tentatively TRBD1 (6 bases). This CDR3 comprises 17 residues. Trimming pared 1 base from V and 5 bases from J, leaving 20 bases between. CDR1 is SGHTA and CDR2 is FQGNSA in the germline V gene. Here the CDR3 reads CASSLVLPRGGRTEAFF. The CDR3 DNA follows: TGTGCCAGCAGCTTAGTCCTCCCGAGGGGGGGGCGGACTGAAGCTTTCTTT.

This clone showed up just once. The gene calls are TRBV2 and TRBJ1-1; a possible D gene is TRBD1 (5 bases). Germline values: CDR1 SNHLY, CDR2 FYNNEI. The CDR3 extends over 12 amino acids. V gave up 8 bases and J gave up 5 bases, with 12 bases separating them. Here the CDR3 reads CASQQARTEAFF. As DNA, the CDR3 is TGTGCCAGCCAACAGGCAAGGACTGAAGCTTTCTTT.